The 17 T cell receptor beta chains below come from one sample, sequenced in a study of shared clonotypes between healthy human individuals. Sequencing used immunoSEQ multiplex PCR; TCRdb keeps in-frame clones, though not all of them. This sample carries some 1 million clones, 65% to 75% of them seen once, and the ten largest clones take approximately 1.5%. The sequencing sample was made of memory CD4+ T cells sorted from blood. Regarding subset: CD45RA-negative fraction. All receptors come from a man younger than 30 in good health.

The V and J genes are TRBV12-2 and TRBJ2-7; TRBD1, the table's D call, was not compared with the DNA. TRBV12-2 is termed a pseudogene. CDR3 length equals 16 residues. Here the CDR3 reads CASRLVRRQLGYEQYF. CDR3 nucleotide sequence: TGTGCAAGTCGCTTAGTCCGTCGACAGCTGGGGTACGAGCAGTACTTC.

The chain is built from TRBV6-1 and TRBJ2-2; D possibly uses TRBD1 or TRBD2 (5 bases each). V lost 1 base to trimming and J lost 5 bases, with 11 bases between them. CDR1 and CDR2 from the germline V gene are MNHNS and SASEGT. There are 15 residues in the CDR3. Here the CDR3 reads CASSEGGRGTGELFF. The CDR3, as DNA: TGTGCCAGCAGTGAAGGGGGCAGAGGGACCGGGGAGCTGTTTTTT.

This clone has a handful of counts. The sample holds other DNA sequences that translate to the same CDR3. The V gene is TRBV19, the J gene TRBJ1-1, with D uncertain. Germline V gene data show CDR1 as LNHDA and CDR2 as SQIVND (reference sequence). The length of the CDR3 is 13 residues. V gave up 4 bases and J gave up 0 bases, with 6 bases separating them. In nucleotides, the CDR3 is TGTGCCAGTAGTAAGAACATGAACACTGAAGCTTTCTTT. This sequence encodes CASSKNMNTEAFF.

This chain joins TRBV5-4 and TRBJ2-1; 12 bases are shared with TRBD2. Germline CDR1 is SGHNT and CDR2 is YYREEE (reference sequence). The CDR3 consists of 15 residues. With V trimmed by 2 bases and J by 5 bases, 2 bases remained unmatched. CDR3 in DNA: TGTGCCAGCAGCTTAAGGACTAGCGGGGACAATGAGCAGTTCTTC. Amino acid sequence: CASSLRTSGDNEQFF.

This chain links TRBV30 with TRBJ1-3; D uncertain. Trimming removed 2 bases at V and 1 base at J, with 6 bases between. The CDR3 totals 13 residues. CDR1 and CDR2 (germline): GTSNPN, SVGIG (reference sequence). The CDR3 spells CAWSIHSGNTIYF. DNA of the CDR3: TGTGCCTGGAGTATCCATTCTGGAAACACCATATATTTT.

This clone was seen ten or more times. This chain connects TRBV7-8 to TRBJ1-1; 9 bases align to TRBD1. The CDR3 sequence is 16 residues long. Germline assignment: CDR1 SGHVS and CDR2 FQNEAQ. Trimming cost V 5 bases and J 4 bases; bases outside gene matches: 11. CDR3 in amino acids: CASSPGQGPPSTEAFF. The CDR3 DNA reads as TGTGCCAGCAGCCCCGGACAGGGGCCGCCGAGCACTGAAGCTTTCTTT.

V usage is TRBV4-3 and J usage is TRBJ2-1, with a weak D call TRBD2 (6 bases). In germline, CDR1 is LGHNA, CDR2 YSLEER. This CDR3 has 15 amino acids. With 5 bases removed from V and 4 bases from J, the gap between germline ends came to 15 bases. CDR3 in amino acids: CASSFSGGPYNEQFF. The CDR3 nucleotides are TGCGCCAGCAGCTTTAGCGGAGGGCCTTACAATGAGCAGTTCTTC.

This chain links TRBV5-1 with TRBJ2-1, with 10 positions matching TRBD2. CDR3 size: 14 residues. J lost 10 bases, V lost 2 bases, and 6 bases had no gene match. CDR1 and CDR2 from the germline V gene are SGHRS and YFSETQ. CDR3 residues: CASSLSGLADEQFF. CDR3 DNA: TGCGCCAGCAGCTTATCTGGACTAGCGGACGAGCAGTTCTTC.

CDR3 in amino acids: CASSLSDTEAFF. In DNA, the CDR3 is TGTGCCAGCAGCTTATCAGACACTGAAGCTTTCTTT. V gene TRBV7-8 combines with J gene TRBJ1-1; D is unclear. Per germline, CDR1 SGHVS and CDR2 FQNEAQ. Trimming left V 2 bases short and J 3 bases short, with 4 bases between. This CDR3 has 12 amino acids.

The J gene is TRBJ2-3, the V gene TRBV6-1; 10 positions match TRBD2. The germline CDR1 and CDR2 sequences are MNHNS and SASEGT. Unmatched junction bases numbered 8, after V lost 5 bases and J lost 6 bases. The CDR3 is made up of 15 amino acids. CDR3: CASSKLAGTTDTQYF. CDR3 DNA sequence: TGTGCCAGCAGTAAACTAGCGGGGACTACTGATACGCAGTATTTT.

The rearrangement links TRBV6-5 to TRBJ1-2; no clear D. The CDR3 extends over 15 amino acids. V lost 0 bases and J lost 8, with 16 bases in between. Germline lookup yields CDR1 MNHEY and CDR2 SVGAGI. The CDR3, as DNA: TGTGCCAGCAGTTACTCGGAGGACTCCGCCCGCGGCTACACCTTC. It translates to CASSYSEDSARGYTF.

This rearrangement joins TRBV10-3 to TRBJ1-5, with 9 bases aligning to TRBD1. The CDR3 has 17 residues. Germline V gene sequence: CDR1 ENHRY, CDR2 SYGVKD. V was pared by 2 bases and J by 3 bases, with 8 bases of the junction left unmatched. The CDR3 reads CAISEIGGTGFNQPQHF. The DNA for the CDR3 is TGTGCCATCAGTGAGATAGGGGGGACAGGGTTCAATCAGCCCCAGCATTTT.

The V call is TRBV5-6, the J call TRBJ2-7; D is possibly TRBD2 (5 bases). V lost 4 bases to trimming and J lost 7 bases, with 12 bases between them. Germline CDR1 and CDR2: SGHDT and YYEEEE. The CDR3 has 12 amino acids. The CDR3 nucleotides are TGTGCCAGCAGCCGGGCGGGCAGGGAGCAGTACTTC. Protein sequence: CASSRAGREQYF.

The chain has TRBV9 and TRBJ2-7, with D possibly being TRBD2 (5 bases). Per the germline V gene, CDR1 is SGDLS and CDR2 is YYNGEE. V lost 0 bases to trimming and J lost 0 bases, with 10 bases between them. CDR3 length equals 15 residues. The CDR3 reads CASSVGSSGSYEQYF. The DNA of the CDR3 is TGTGCCAGCAGCGTAGGTTCAAGCGGCTCCTACGAGCAGTACTTC. Full variable domain (rest looked up from reference TRBV9 and TRBJ2-7): DSGVTQTPKHLITATGQRVTLRCSPRSGDLSVYWYQQSLDQGLQFLIQYYNGEERAKGNILERFSAQQFPDLHSELNLSSLELGDSALYFCASSVGSSGSYEQYFGPGTRLTVT.

The genes are TRBV7-2 and TRBJ1-2; 8 positions match TRBD1. Losses at the gene ends were 1 base for V and 10 bases for J; bases not matched to a gene: 11. Germline-derived CDR1 and CDR2 are SGHTA and FQGNSA. The CDR3 consists of 15 residues. The CDR3 here is CASSLDDRGVGTYTF. DNA of the CDR3: TGTGCCAGCAGCTTAGACGACAGGGGAGTTGGGACCTACACCTTC.

This rearrangement joins TRBV6-1 to TRBJ2-2; tentative D call: TRBD1 (6 bases). CDR3 length: 15 residues. Trimming left V 5 bases short and J 0 bases short, with 10 bases between. From germline, CDR1 is MNHNS and CDR2 SASEGT. The DNA of the CDR3 is TGTGCCAGCAGTACCTGGACAGCGAACACCGGGGAGCTGTTTTTT. It is translated as CASSTWTANTGELFF.

J is TRBJ1-2 and V is TRBV6-5; no clear D. This CDR3 spans 14 amino acids. Trimming shortened V by 5 bases and J by 2 bases, and 12 bases separated the two germline ends. Germline V gene data show CDR1 as MNHEY and CDR2 as SVGAGI. The CDR3 DNA reads as TGTGCCAGCAGTCCCGGACCGAGGAACTATGGCTACACCTTC. It codes for CASSPGPRNYGYTF.